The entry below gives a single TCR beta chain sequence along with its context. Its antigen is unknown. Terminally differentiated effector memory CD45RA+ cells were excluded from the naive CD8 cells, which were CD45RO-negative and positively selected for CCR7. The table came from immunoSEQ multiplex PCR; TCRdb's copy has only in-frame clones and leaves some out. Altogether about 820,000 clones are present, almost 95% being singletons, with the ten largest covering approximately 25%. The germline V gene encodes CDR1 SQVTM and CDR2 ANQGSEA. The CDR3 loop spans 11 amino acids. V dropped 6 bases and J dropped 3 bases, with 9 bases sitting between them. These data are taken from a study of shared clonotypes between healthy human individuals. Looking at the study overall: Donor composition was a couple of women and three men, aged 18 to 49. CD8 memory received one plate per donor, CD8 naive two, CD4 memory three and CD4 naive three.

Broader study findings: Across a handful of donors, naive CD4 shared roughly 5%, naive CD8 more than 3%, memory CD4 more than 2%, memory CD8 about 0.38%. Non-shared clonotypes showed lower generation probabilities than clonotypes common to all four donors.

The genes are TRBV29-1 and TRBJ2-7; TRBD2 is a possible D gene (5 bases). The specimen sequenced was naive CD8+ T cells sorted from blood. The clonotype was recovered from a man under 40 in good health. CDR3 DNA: TGCAGCGTCAATCGGGACTACGAGCAGTACTTC. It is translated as CSVNRDYEQYF.